A single sample gave rise to the 5 T cell receptor beta chains below, sequenced in a study of blood T cells in healthy people across ages. Primed by a sample-barcoded 5' primer and a J-beta primer mix, a second PCR proceeded for about 6 to 12 cycles. TCRdb itself ran the 5' RACE reads through MiXCR, one entry per CDR3 protein. The top ten hold more than 20% of the sample, which has approximately 1,700,000 distinct CDR3 sequences, 35% to 50% seen once. Sequenced: blood. The receptors shown here come from a human donor in good health.

This clonotype was found many times. The chain employs TRBV10-3 and TRBJ2-3, with D unresolved. In germline, CDR1 is ENHRY, CDR2 SYGVKD. The V end was cut by 0 bases, the J end by 5 bases, with 12 bases between. The CDR3 spans 15 residues. The CDR3 spells CAISESERYEDTQYF. CDR3 nucleotide sequence: TGTGCCATCAGTGAGTCCGAGCGATACGAAGATACGCAGTATTTT.

The J gene is TRBJ2-7, the V gene TRBV24-1; 7 bases match TRBD1. Germline V lookup: CDR1 KGHDR, CDR2 SFDVKD. The CDR3 length is 14 residues. J lost 7 bases, V lost 4 bases, and 9 bases had no gene match. CDR3 DNA sequence: TGTGCCACCAGTGACCACGACAGGGTCAATGAGCAGTACTTC. Translating gives CATSDHDRVNEQYF.

The V and J genes are TRBV9 and TRBJ1-2; maybe TRBD1 (5 bases). The V gene's germline CDR1 is SGDLS and CDR2 YYNGEE. The V end lost 0 bases, the J end lost 5 bases, and 14 bases lay between the germline ends. The CDR3 sequence is 15 residues long. Written as DNA, the CDR3 is TGTGCCAGCAGCGTAGGGGGCAACCAACTATATGGCTACACCTTC. Translation gives CASSVGGNQLYGYTF.

This clonotype was detected ten times or more. This chain connects TRBV5-5 to TRBJ2-5; D is perhaps TRBD1 (6 bases). Per germline, CDR1 SGHKS and CDR2 YYEKEE (reference sequence). The CDR3 runs to 14 residues. V was shortened by 9 bases and J by 1 base, with 16 bases between the two germline ends. CDR3 nucleotide sequence: TGTGCCACCGACGCCGGGACACCCCAAGAGACCCAGTACTTC. As protein: CATDAGTPQETQYF.

The chain uses TRBV5-1 and TRBJ1-4; D unclear. V was pared by 1 base and J by 0 bases, with 4 bases between. CDR3 length equals 14 residues. Germline-derived CDR1 and CDR2 are SGHRS and YFSETQ. This chain's CDR3 is CASSLTSTNEKLFF. The CDR3 region has the DNA TGCGCCAGCAGCTTGACCTCAACTAATGAAAAACTGTTTTTT.